This entry features one T cell receptor (beta chain) sequence. This clonotype has ten or more counts. Its target antigen remains unknown. No base quality values were provided; no much bigger clone lies one nucleotide off. Ophthalmopathy patients were characterized by moderately to severely active disease, a Clinical Activity Score of at least 3, a NOSPECS grade of at least 4, and a disease duration under 3 months. Patients with other autoimmune diseases, uncontrolled infections, pregnancy or lactation were excluded. Clinical symptoms, serum thyroxine, TRAb, thyroid ultrasound and orbital computed tomography formed the basis of the diagnosis. Ficoll-Paque density gradient centrifugation was used to isolate PBMCs from approximately 10 ml of fresh peripheral blood. Total RNA was extracted with Trizol reagent and quality-checked on an Agilent 2100 Bioanalyzer. From the cysteine up to the phenylalanine, the CDR3 has a length of 15 residues. The sequence is cut down to CDR3 DNA, 45 bases in frame from base 1. V is cut by 3 bases and J by 5 bases, and the space between the germline ends is 17 bases.

The sample is drawn from a study of Graves' ophthalmopathy and Graves' hyperthyroidism (dated by TCRdb to 2017 to 2018). About the investigation overall: Peripheral blood was collected at initial diagnosis, prior to any treatment. The study used signatures of the TCR beta repertoire to tell Graves' ophthalmopathy apart from Graves' hyperthyroidism and to predict which patients would progress to ophthalmopathy. In total, 135 blood samples were TCR-sequenced: fewer than 50 ophthalmopathy, about 75 hyperthyroidism and roughly 17 hyperthyroidism-to-ophthalmopathy patients. To explore V-J signatures that distinguish ophthalmopathy from hyperthyroidism, a discovery set of about a hundred patients was enrolled, made up of 43 with ophthalmopathy and fewer than 60 with stable hyperthyroidism. The independent validation cohort included approximately 19 hyperthyroidism patients plus 17 patients who later progressed from hyperthyroidism to ophthalmopathy. In 6 or 7 hyperthyroidism patients, T-cell repertoires of thyroid tissue and blood were compared. Following sample collection, hyperthyroidism patients were given methimazole at a starting dose of 30 mg daily, and ophthalmopathy patients were given high-dose intravenous methylprednisolone. The approximately 90 discovery patients were randomly split 7:3 into training and test sets.

Points the paper makes about the study in general: Most expanded thyroid clonotypes with frequency above 0.001 were also detected in blood, suggesting blood repertoires may reflect the thyroid immune response. In validation, the model predicted ophthalmopathy progression with 55% to 71% sensitivity and around 72% specificity; roughly 12 predicted patients were CT-confirmed with GO in a median of around 6 months. Sample size was not predetermined statistically, and investigators were not blinded to group allocation. Ophthalmopathy was separated from stable hyperthyroidism by the 13-signature model with roughly 90% sensitivity and 81% to 84% specificity in cross-validation and with 80%/75% in the test set.

TCR beta CDR3 regions were amplified from RNA transcripts for repertoire sequencing. HTBI primers and the Qiagen OneStep RT-PCR kit were used in a first-round RT-PCR, which was followed by a second-round multiplex PCR, size selection and purification. Libraries were sequenced paired-end with 100 bp reads on an Illumina HiSeq2000. Turning to the authors' computational methods: SOAPnuke was used to process the reads, removing any read that contained adapters or uncalled bases, had a mean Phred below 15, or lacked an exact match to the constant primer or identifier. High-quality paired reads were merged with COPE v1.2.5. Clonotypes were defined as unique nucleotide sequences and were aligned to IMGT TRB V, D and J references using MiTCR v1.1. Only V-J combinations with frequency above 0.0001 were analysed, covering around 99% of repertoires. For each V-J combination, a TCR clonal expansion and chaos score was defined as F50 clonal expansion divided by the chaos observed in the TCRdist matrix. Welch's t-statistics and random forest were used to reduce features to about a dozen V-J combinations, which were fed into a naive Bayes classifier. The Morisita-Horn index was used to measure how similar the thyroid and blood repertoires were. TCRdb handled the public reads itself, with Q25 trimming in fastp and clone calling in MiXCR, and kept productive beta chains. Rows are combined by CDR3 protein, so each entry shows the most common genes and DNA. What appears here as the V and J calls and clone size reflects TCRdb's work, not the paper's. The sample has fewer than 400,000 distinct CDR3 sequences on record, about 16% of them singletons. The ten largest clones add up to roughly 1.6% of the sample.

The chain employs TRBV12-3 or TRBV12-4 and TRBJ2-7; a tentative D call is TRBD1 (5 bases match). This clonotype originated in a woman aged 18-29 years with Graves' ophthalmopathy. Donor details come from another sample of the same person, matched by shared clones. Sequencing was performed on peripheral blood. The encoded CDR3 is CASSFSRERRDEQYF. The DNA sequence is given as TGTGCCAGCAGTTTTTCCAGGGAACGTCGCGACGAGCAGTACTTC.